Each of the 30 T cell receptor beta chains below was sequenced from the same sample in a study of T cells in Graves' hyperthyroidism and ophthalmopathy. Amplified TCR beta CDR3 regions derived from RNA transcripts. HTBI primers were used for first-round RT-PCR of the TCR CDR3. MiXCR, run by TCRdb on the multiplex PCR reads, gives a single entry per CDR3 protein. The sample includes around 300,000 distinct CDR3 sequences, 20% to 25% seen only once; the top ten take roughly 60%. The specimen sequenced was blood. Receptor source: a man aged 25 to 40 with Graves' ophthalmopathy.

V gene TRBV30 combines with J gene TRBJ2-3; 9 bases agree with TRBD1. Germline loops: CDR1 GTSNPN, CDR2 SVGIG (reference sequence). V gave up 4 bases and J gave up 4 bases; unmatched junction bases: 9. The CDR3 has 15 residues. The CDR3 region has the DNA TGTGCCTGGAACGCCCCCGGGACAGGGTCAGATACGCAGTATTTT. Protein product: CAWNAPGTGSDTQYF.

This clonotype was recorded at least ten times. The V call is TRBV5-1, the J call TRBJ1-1; D is unresolved. This CDR3 is 13 amino acids long. Trimming took 3 bases from V and 4 from J, leaving 10 bases between them. Germline lookup yields CDR1 SGHRS and CDR2 YFSETQ. The CDR3 DNA follows: TGCGCCAGCAGCTCGCTGTTCAGCACTGAAGCTTTCTTT. It encodes CASSSLFSTEAFF.

This clonotype has only a few counts. The chain is built from TRBV29-1 and TRBJ2-7, with D possibly matching TRBD2 (5 bases). V lost 0 bases and J 2 bases, leaving 11 bases between the germline ends. CDR1 is SQVTM, CDR2 ANQGSEA, per germline. The CDR3 has 14 residues. The CDR3 is CSVEDRRRPYEQYF. The DNA for the CDR3 is TGCAGCGTTGAAGATCGGAGGCGGCCCTACGAGCAGTACTTC.

This clonotype was counted a few times. The CDR3 protein is CASKPAGGPVEQFF. The CDR3 coding sequence is TGTGCCAGCAAGCCAGCGGGAGGGCCTGTTGAGCAGTTCTTC. This chain links TRBV9 with TRBJ2-1; 10 bases are shared with TRBD2. The ends lost 6 bases at V and 9 bases at J; junction bases unmatched: 9. Germline CDR1 and CDR2: SGDLS and YYNGEE. The CDR3 extends over 14 amino acids.

The CDR3 coding sequence is TGTGCCACCAGCAGAGATCAACTAGCGGGCACAGATACGCAGTATTTT. This translates into CATSRDQLAGTDTQYF. This sequence joins TRBV15 and TRBJ2-3, with 8 positions matching TRBD2. This CDR3 is built from 16 residues. Germline values: CDR1 LNHNV, CDR2 YYDKDF (reference sequence). After removal of 0 bases from V and 1 base from J, the junction contained 3 bases not matched to a gene.

This clonotype turned up a few times. J is TRBJ2-7 and V is TRBV6-1, with TRBD1 identical over 7 bases. This CDR3 region has 15 residues. CDR1 and CDR2 from the germline V gene are MNHNS and SASEGT. J gave up 3 bases and V 5 bases, and 10 bases lay outside the gene matches. Here the CDR3 reads CASSSFTGANYEQYF. DNA of the CDR3: TGTGCCAGCAGTTCTTTCACAGGGGCGAACTACGAGCAGTACTTC.

This clonotype was seen at least ten times. The V gene is TRBV2, the J gene TRBJ2-5; the match to TRBD1 covers 12 bases. From germline, CDR1 is SNHLY and CDR2 FYNNEI. Trimming at V came to 2 bases and at J to 5 bases, leaving 6 bases not matched to a gene. The CDR3 loop spans 16 amino acids. This CDR3 reads CASSESGTGGRETQYF. The CDR3 bases are TGTGCCAGCAGTGAAAGTGGGACAGGGGGCAGGGAGACCCAGTACTTC.

The DNA for the CDR3 is TGTGCCAGCAGCTTTGCCCTAAAGGTCGACGAGCAGTACTTC. This translates into CASSFALKVDEQYF. This chain links TRBV5-4 with TRBJ2-7, with no clear D. The germline V gene has CDR1 SGHNT and CDR2 YYREEE (reference sequence). V lost 2 bases and J 5 bases, leaving 14 bases between the germline ends. The CDR3 loop spans 14 amino acids.

The V and J genes are TRBV27 and TRBJ2-7; TRBD2 might be the D (7 bases). CDR3 length equals 14 residues. In germline, CDR1 is MNHEY, CDR2 SMNVEV (reference sequence). V was trimmed by 7 bases and J by 3 bases, leaving 16 bases between them. This CDR3 is CASTQGRGGYEQYF. The CDR3 region has the DNA TGTGCCAGCACCCAGGGAAGGGGGGGCTACGAGCAGTACTTC.

The CDR3 protein is CASSPTAGVFTDTQYF. The DNA for the CDR3 is TGCGCCAGCAGCCCTACTGCGGGAGTATTCACAGATACGCAGTATTTT. J is TRBJ2-3 and V is TRBV5-1, with 7 nucleotides matching TRBD2. The CDR3 consists of 16 residues. J gave up 2 bases and V 4 bases, and 10 bases lay outside the gene matches. The germline gives CDR1 SGHRS, CDR2 YFSETQ.

This rearrangement joins TRBV19 to TRBJ2-7; no firm D call. The CDR3 is 14 amino acids. Germline-derived CDR1 and CDR2 are LNHDA and SQIVND (reference sequence). V was cut by 5 bases and J by 3 bases, with 14 bases left in between. The chain's CDR3 is CASSSRLFLYEQYF. Written as DNA, the CDR3 is TGTGCCAGTAGTTCCCGACTTTTCCTCTACGAGCAGTACTTC.

The chain combines TRBV29-1 with TRBJ2-3; no clear D gene. The V end was cut by 1 base, the J end by 1 base, with 0 bases between. The CDR3 extends over 11 amino acids. Germline V gene lookup returns CDR1 SQVTM and CDR2 ANQGSEA. CDR3 coding DNA: TGCAGCGTTGAAGGCACAGATACGCAGTATTTT. Translated, it gives CSVEGTDTQYF.

In nucleotides, the CDR3 is TGTGCCAGCAGCTCGAAGACAGGGGAGTATAGGGGTTACGAGCAGTACTTC. The encoded protein is CASSSKTGEYRGYEQYF. The rearrangement joins TRBV5-6 to TRBJ2-7, with TRBD1 matching 8 bases. Germline assignment: CDR1 SGHDT and CDR2 YYEEEE. The CDR3 contains 17 residues. The V and J ends lost 3 bases and 4 bases, in that order; junction bases with no gene match: 15.

The rearrangement uses TRBV28 and TRBJ2-1; TRBD2 agrees at 7 bases. J was trimmed by 6 bases and V by 5 bases; bases with no gene match: 10. Germline CDR1 and CDR2: MDHEN and SYDVKM. This CDR3 comprises 15 residues. The CDR3: CASSLLPRELNEQFF. As DNA, the CDR3 is TGTGCCAGCAGTCTACTTCCGCGGGAGCTCAATGAGCAGTTCTTC.

The chain is built from TRBV28 and TRBJ2-7; 10 nucleotides align to TRBD2. Germline CDR1 and CDR2: MDHEN and SYDVKM. There are 16 residues in the CDR3. Trimming removed 3 bases from V and 0 bases from J; junction bases left unmatched: 5. The CDR3, as DNA: TGTGCCAGCAGTTTCTATAGCGGGAGGAGCTCCTACGAGCAGTACTTC. It codes for CASSFYSGRSSYEQYF. The full variable domain, completed using reference TRBV28 and TRBJ2-7, is DVKVTQSSRYLVKRTGEKVFLECVQDMDHENMFWYRQDPGLGLRLIYFSYDVKMKEKGDIPEGYSVSREKKERFSLILESASTNQTSMYLCASSFYSGRSSYEQYFGPGTRLTVT.

The rearrangement links TRBV5-1 to TRBJ2-3; D remains ambiguous. The CDR3 contains 16 residues. Per germline, CDR1 SGHRS and CDR2 YFSETQ. The V end was cut by 5 bases, the J end by 2 bases, with 18 bases between. CDR3: CASRAWAGRPTDTQYF. CDR3 nucleotides: TGCGCCAGCAGGGCGTGGGCAGGACGACCCACAGATACGCAGTATTTT.

The chain combines TRBV3-1 with TRBJ2-6; D ambiguous. Germline V gene lookup returns CDR1 LGHDT and CDR2 YNNKEL (reference sequence). The CDR3 totals 16 residues. Deletions cut 0 bases from V and 0 bases from J, with 6 bases between. The CDR3 bases are TGTGCCAGCAGCCAAGACGGTTACTCTGGGGCCAACGTCCTGACTTTC. Translation: CASSQDGYSGANVLTF. The full variable domain, its missing parts supplied by reference TRBV3-1 and TRBJ2-6, is DTAVSQTPKYLVTQMGNDKSIKCEQNLGHDTMYWYKQDSKKFLKIMFSYNNKELIINETVPNRFSPKSPDKAHLNLHINSLELGDSAVYFCASSQDGYSGANVLTFGAGSRLTVL.

This clonotype was seen repeatedly, ten times or more. This sequence joins TRBV2 and TRBJ2-5, with a tentative D call TRBD1 (5 bases). Germline CDR1 and CDR2: SNHLY and FYNNEI. V lost 7 bases, J lost 3 bases, and 6 bases lay in between. The CDR3 is 11 residues long. CDR3 in DNA: TGTGCCAGCACCAGGGAAGAGACCCAGTACTTC. Residues: CASTREETQYF.

This clonotype was counted a few times. The chain is built from TRBV6-1 and TRBJ1-4; no clear D. CDR3 size: 13 residues. Germline V lookup: CDR1 MNHNS, CDR2 SASEGT. Trimming cost V 7 bases and J 8 bases, with 14 bases left between them. The CDR3 reads CASTRTAGEKLFF. The CDR3 DNA is TGTGCCAGCACCCGGACGGCGGGCGAAAAACTGTTTTTT.

This clonotype was counted between two and nine times. The chain employs TRBV20-1 and TRBJ2-7, with 9 positions matching TRBD1. V lost 0 bases to trimming and J lost 2 bases; unmatched junction nucleotides: 2. Germline V CDR1 and CDR2: DFQATT, SNEGSKA (reference sequence). This CDR3 spans 14 amino acids. The CDR3 DNA follows: TGCAGTGCTAGAGATAGACAGGGGGCCTACGAGCAGTACTTC. Amino acid sequence: CSARDRQGAYEQYF.

The rearrangement joins TRBV7-9 to TRBJ2-3; D remains unclear. Trimming pared 2 bases from V and 4 bases from J, leaving 10 bases between. The CDR3 has 14 amino acids. Germline assignment: CDR1 SEHNR and CDR2 FQNEAQ (reference sequence). CDR3: CASSLWPEADTQYF. As DNA, the CDR3 is TGTGCCAGCAGCTTATGGCCAGAGGCAGATACGCAGTATTTT. Using reference TRBV7-9 and TRBJ2-3 for the parts outside the CDR3, the full variable domain is DTGVSQNPRHKITKRGQNVTFRCDPISEHNRLYWYRQTLGQGPEFLTYFQNEAQLEKSRLLSDRFSAERPKGSFSTLEIQRTEQGDSAMYLCASSLWPEADTQYFGPGTRLTVL.

This clonotype was seen only a few times. The chain carries TRBV7-9 and TRBJ2-1; D is unclear. Germline V gives CDR1 SEHNR, CDR2 FQNEAQ (reference sequence). The V and J ends lost 3 bases and 4 bases respectively, with 10 bases between them. The CDR3 totals 14 residues. As DNA, the CDR3 is TGTGCCAGCAGCTTTCCGGTAGGGTACAATGAGCAGTTCTTC. It translates to CASSFPVGYNEQFF.

This clonotype was seen many times. The rearrangement joins TRBV20-1 to TRBJ2-1; perhaps TRBD2 as D (6 bases). Between the trimmed V and J ends, which lost 3 bases and 2 bases, there was a span of 11 bases. The CDR3 extends over 14 amino acids. The germline gives CDR1 DFQATT, CDR2 SNEGSKA (reference sequence). CDR3: CSASGLTPYNEQFF. The CDR3, as DNA: TGCAGTGCTAGCGGACTAACTCCCTACAATGAGCAGTTCTTC.

The chain is built from TRBV5-1 and TRBJ2-1; 7 nucleotides align to TRBD2. With V trimmed by 1 base and J by 9 bases, 4 bases remained unmatched. Germline V gives CDR1 SGHRS, CDR2 YFSETQ. CDR3 length equals 13 residues. CDR3 sequence: CASSLTRESEQFF. The CDR3 nucleotides read TGCGCCAGCAGCTTGACGCGGGAGAGTGAGCAGTTCTTC.

At least ten counts were recorded for this clonotype. This chain connects TRBV20-1 to TRBJ2-3; D is undetermined. This CDR3 contains 15 residues. Trimming removed 4 bases at V and 5 bases at J, with 19 bases between. Germline V CDR1 and CDR2: DFQATT, SNEGSKA (reference sequence). The DNA for the CDR3 is TGCAGTGCTACGTCACTATCGGACCTCATAGATACGCAGTATTTT. This sequence encodes CSATSLSDLIDTQYF.

This CDR3 is CSARDGGRIEAFF. CDR3 DNA sequence: TGCAGTGCTAGAGATGGGGGGCGAATTGAAGCTTTCTTT. The chain recombines TRBV20-1 with TRBJ1-1; the D gene is possibly TRBD1 (6 bases). This CDR3 contains 13 residues. Trimming removed 0 bases at V and 7 bases at J, with 12 bases between. CDR1 and CDR2 (germline): DFQATT, SNEGSKA (reference sequence).

The V gene is TRBV29-1, the J gene TRBJ2-2; possibly TRBD2 for D (5 bases). Germline lookup yields CDR1 SQVTM and CDR2 ANQGSEA. Trimming cost V 1 base and J 2 bases, with 5 bases left between them. There are 13 residues in the CDR3. The CDR3 nucleotides are TGCAGCGTTGAAGGGACTAACACCGGGGAGCTGTTTTTT. It codes for CSVEGTNTGELFF.

The rearrangement uses TRBV6-1 and TRBJ2-7, with no clear D. In germline, CDR1 is MNHNS, CDR2 SASEGT. V lost 7 bases and J 3 bases, leaving 10 bases between the germline ends. The CDR3 loop spans 12 amino acids. The CDR3 coding sequence is TGTGCCAGCAAGGATCCGAGCTACGAGCAGTACTTC. Encoded protein: CASKDPSYEQYF.

This clonotype was picked up one time. The genes are TRBV29-1 and TRBJ1-1; no clear D gene. With 4 bases removed from V and 0 bases from J, the gap between germline ends came to 12 bases. This CDR3 comprises 14 residues. Germline V gene sequence: CDR1 SQVTM, CDR2 ANQGSEA. The CDR3 is CSVAILGMNTEAFF. CDR3 bases: TGCAGCGTTGCCATACTGGGCATGAACACTGAAGCTTTCTTT.

This sequence joins TRBV5-1 and TRBJ1-4; maybe TRBD1 (5 bases). Trimming removed 4 bases at V and 8 bases at J, with 15 bases between. Germline CDR1 SGHRS, CDR2 YFSETQ. This CDR3 is built from 14 residues. The CDR3 DNA reads TGCGCCAGCAGCCTTAGCGGGGCTAGGGAAAAACTGTTTTTT. The encoded protein is CASSLSGAREKLFF.